The rows below give T cell receptor beta chains drawn from one sample of a study of response to subunit inactivated influenza vaccine. MiXCR, applied by TCRdb to the RT-PCR reads, yields one record per CDR3 protein. The sample has more than 200,000 distinct CDR3 sequences, more than 9% seen once. Sequenced material: non-naive T cells sorted from PBMCs, taken 14 days before vaccination. The receptors were gathered from a man aged 45-65 years who received an inactivated influenza vaccine. Each CDR3 is given with its conserved first and last residue. A D gene is named only where the DNA matches it firmly. Size tells how often a clone was seen (once, few, many) or the class of an expanded clone, and some rows leave it out.

d_gene: -; abundance: few; v_gene: TRBV6-5; j_gene: TRBJ1-1; len: 17; CDR3aa: CASSYSDPGTYNTEAFF; CDR3nt: TGTGCCAGCAGTTACTCGGATCCAGGGACATACAACACTGAAGCTTTCTTT
d_gene: -; abundance: few; v_gene: TRBV12-3/TRBV12-4; j_gene: TRBJ2-1; len: 15; CDR3aa: CASSLAHSGYNEQFF; CDR3nt: TGTGCCAGCAGTTTAGCACACAGCGGGTACAATGAGCAGTTCTTC
d_gene: -; abundance: -; v_gene: TRBV4-1; j_gene: TRBJ2-1; len: 13; CDR3aa: CASSSLYHKEQFF; CDR3nt: TGCGCCAGCAGCTCCCTATATCACAAAGAGCAGTTCTTC
d_gene: TRBD1; abundance: few; v_gene: TRBV9; j_gene: TRBJ1-4; len: 14; CDR3aa: CASSPGQAGEKLFF; CDR3nt: TGTGCCAGCAGCCCGGGACAGGCCGGGGAAAAACTGTTTTTT
d_gene: -; abundance: few; v_gene: TRBV5-1; j_gene: TRBJ1-5; len: 15; CDR3aa: CASSLGPWGNQPQHF; CDR3nt: TGCGCCAGCAGCTTGGGGCCCTGGGGCAATCAGCCCCAGCATTTT
d_gene: TRBD2; abundance: many; v_gene: TRBV28; j_gene: TRBJ2-3; len: 17; CDR3aa: CASRYPSGTSSTDTQYF; CDR3nt: TGTGCCAGCAGGTATCCTAGCGGAACCTCTAGCACAGATACGCAGTATTTT
d_gene: -; abundance: -; v_gene: TRBV5-5; j_gene: TRBJ2-7; len: 13; CDR3aa: CASSLETGIEQYF; CDR3nt: TGTGCCAGCAGCCTCGAAACAGGGATCGAGCAGTACTTC
d_gene: -; abundance: few; v_gene: TRBV7-2; j_gene: TRBJ2-7; len: 15; CDR3aa: CASSLEVGRSYEQYF; CDR3nt: TGTGCCAGCAGCTTAGAAGTGGGACGGAGCTACGAGCAGTACTTC
d_gene: -; abundance: many; v_gene: TRBV3-1; j_gene: TRBJ2-1; len: 11; CDR3aa: CASGRDNEQFF; CDR3nt: TGTGCCAGCGGCCGGGACAATGAGCAGTTCTTC
d_gene: -; abundance: many; v_gene: TRBV11-2; j_gene: TRBJ2-3; len: 15; CDR3aa: CASSASGGSPDTQYF; CDR3nt: TGTGCCAGCAGCGCCTCCGGTGGATCTCCGGATACGCAGTATTTT
d_gene: -; abundance: many; v_gene: TRBV7-8; j_gene: TRBJ2-1; len: 18; CDR3aa: CASSLEDSGVSNYNEQFF; CDR3nt: TGTGCCAGCAGCTTAGAGGACTCAGGGGTTTCAAACTACAATGAGCAGTTCTTC
d_gene: -; abundance: few; v_gene: TRBV4-3; j_gene: TRBJ2-7; len: 15; CDR3aa: CASSQSLQSSYEQYF; CDR3nt: TGCGCCAGCAGCCAGAGCTTACAGAGCTCCTACGAGCAGTACTTC
d_gene: TRBD1; abundance: -; v_gene: TRBV6-2/TRBV6-3; j_gene: TRBJ1-6; len: 15; CDR3aa: CASRSGQGNNSPLHF; CDR3nt: TGTGCCAGCAGGTCGGGACAGGGGAATAATTCACCCCTCCACTTT
d_gene: -; abundance: many; v_gene: TRBV7-2; j_gene: TRBJ2-7; len: 12; CDR3aa: CASSLEVGEQYF; CDR3nt: TGTGCCAGCAGCTTAGAGGTTGGGGAGCAGTACTTC
d_gene: -; abundance: many; v_gene: TRBV11-2; j_gene: TRBJ2-1; len: 14; CDR3aa: CASSLTTGYNEQFF; CDR3nt: TGTGCCAGCAGCCTGACAACGGGGTACAATGAGCAGTTCTTC
d_gene: TRBD1; abundance: few; v_gene: TRBV28; j_gene: TRBJ1-6; len: 13; CDR3aa: CASMQGDNSPLHF; CDR3nt: TGTGCCAGCATGCAGGGGGATAATTCACCCCTCCACTTT
d_gene: TRBD2; abundance: -; v_gene: TRBV12-3/TRBV12-4; j_gene: TRBJ2-3; len: 14; CDR3aa: CASSLSGGSRAQYF; CDR3nt: TGTGCCAGCAGCTTAAGCGGGGGGTCGCGAGCGCAGTATTTT
d_gene: TRBD2; abundance: few; v_gene: TRBV5-1; j_gene: TRBJ2-7; len: 17; CDR3aa: CASSLGLAGGSSYEQYF; CDR3nt: TGCGCCAGCAGCTTGGGACTAGCGGGAGGGAGCTCCTACGAGCAGTACTTC
d_gene: TRBD1; abundance: many; v_gene: TRBV7-2; j_gene: TRBJ2-7; len: 15; CDR3aa: CASSATRTGALEQYF; CDR3nt: TGTGCCAGCAGCGCAACACGGACAGGGGCGCTCGAGCAGTACTTC
d_gene: -; abundance: few; v_gene: TRBV29-1; j_gene: TRBJ2-5; len: 12; CDR3aa: CSVTVQQETQYF; CDR3nt: TGCAGCGTTACAGTCCAGCAAGAGACCCAGTACTTC
d_gene: -; abundance: few; v_gene: TRBV7-9; j_gene: TRBJ2-2; len: 16; CDR3aa: CASSFTGYANTGELFF; CDR3nt: TGTGCCAGCAGTTTTACAGGGTACGCGAACACCGGGGAGCTGTTTTTT
d_gene: -; abundance: -; v_gene: TRBV11-2; j_gene: TRBJ2-1; len: 19; CDR3aa: CASSLVSLRRRGLYNEQFF; CDR3nt: TGTGCCAGCAGCTTAGTTTCCTTGCGGCGACGGGGTCTCTACAATGAGCAGTTCTTC
d_gene: -; abundance: -; v_gene: TRBV5-6; j_gene: TRBJ2-1; len: 13; CDR3aa: CASSPGLINEQFF; CDR3nt: TGTGCCAGCAGCCCCGGGTTAATAAATGAGCAGTTCTTC